This is a list of T cell receptor beta chains from one sample in a study of cytomegalovirus exposure and HLA in healthy donors. Here immunoSEQ multiplex PCR was the method, and the copy in TCRdb shows in-frame clones only, minus some. The data show around 60,000 clones, roughly 95% seen once. Sequenced sample: PBMCs. Receptors originate from a woman aged 18-30 years in good health and CMV-seropositive. Each CDR3 is given with its conserved first and last residue. The order of the fields is CDR3 DNA, CDR3 protein, D gene, V gene, clone size, J gene. D genes are given only for firm matches. Size values are once, few and many counts, or a class for expanded clones, and some rows have none.

cdr3_nt: TGTGCCAGCCGGTACGGGTTATCCTCTGAAGCTTTCTTT
cdr3_aa: CASRYGLSSEAFF
d_call: .
v_call: TRBV7-9
clone_size: once
j_call: TRBJ1-1

cdr3_nt: TGTGCCACCAGCAGGACAGGAAGGGATCAGCCCCAGCATTTT
cdr3_aa: CATSRTGRDQPQHF
d_call: .
v_call: TRBV15
clone_size: .
j_call: TRBJ1-5

cdr3_nt: TGTGCCAGCAATTGGGGACTAGCGGGGGCAGATACGCAGTATTTT
cdr3_aa: CASNWGLAGADTQYF
d_call: TRBD2
v_call: TRBV2
clone_size: .
j_call: TRBJ2-3

cdr3_nt: TGCGCCAGCAGCCAAGATGCGCGGGCTCTGGATCAGCCCCAGCATTTT
cdr3_aa: CASSQDARALDQPQHF
d_call: .
v_call: TRBV4-3
clone_size: .
j_call: TRBJ1-5

cdr3_nt: TGTGCCTGGAGTGTCCAGGACAGGTTGGGGAAACTGTTTTTT
cdr3_aa: CAWSVQDRLGKLFF
d_call: TRBD1
v_call: TRBV30
clone_size: .
j_call: TRBJ1-4

cdr3_nt: TGTGCCAGCAGTCTCCGCGGCCTAGATACGCAGTATTTT
cdr3_aa: CASSLRGLDTQYF
d_call: .
v_call: TRBV6-5
clone_size: .
j_call: TRBJ2-3

cdr3_nt: TGTGCCAGCAGCCCTCAACCAGGGATTCGCTCTGGGGCCAACGTCCTGACTTTC
cdr3_aa: CASSPQPGIRSGANVLTF
d_call: .
v_call: TRBV7-9
clone_size: .
j_call: TRBJ2-6

cdr3_nt: TGTGCCAGCAGTTTAACGCCGGGACTAGCGGGAGCCGGGGAGCTGTTTTTT
cdr3_aa: CASSLTPGLAGAGELFF
d_call: TRBD2
v_call: TRBV27
clone_size: once
j_call: TRBJ2-2

cdr3_nt: TGTGCCAGCAGTTATTTCGGGACAGGGGGAGATACGCAGTATTTT
cdr3_aa: CASSYFGTGGDTQYF
d_call: TRBD1
v_call: TRBV6-5
clone_size: .
j_call: TRBJ2-3

cdr3_nt: TGTGCCAGCAGTTTGGGACAGGGAGGGTACGAGCAGTACTTC
cdr3_aa: CASSLGQGGYEQYF
d_call: TRBD1
v_call: TRBV27
clone_size: .
j_call: TRBJ2-7

cdr3_nt: TGTGCCAGCTCAGGACAGGGCAGGCAAGAGACCCAGTACTTC
cdr3_aa: CASSGQGRQETQYF
d_call: TRBD1
v_call: TRBV18
clone_size: .
j_call: TRBJ2-5

cdr3_nt: TGTGCCAGCAGTCACTTACAGGGAATGGGTAGCAATCAGCCCCAGCATTTT
cdr3_aa: CASSHLQGMGSNQPQHF
d_call: .
v_call: TRBV2
clone_size: .
j_call: TRBJ1-5

cdr3_nt: TGTGCCAGCAGTTTAAATCGGGGGGGCCTAGAGACCCAGTACTTC
cdr3_aa: CASSLNRGGLETQYF
d_call: TRBD2
v_call: TRBV28
clone_size: .
j_call: TRBJ2-5